This T cell receptor (beta chain) was identified during a study of CD8+CD57+ T cells in acquired aplastic anemia. On the study more broadly: Mean DNA quantity obtained from sorted CD4+ and CD8+ cells was about 3.2 ug. The study's findings and limits: The same twenty-nine CD8+ CDR3 sequences occurred in patients and in controls.

Deletions cut 6 bases from V and 4 bases from J, with 18 bases between. This CDR3 has 15 residues. Germline values: CDR1 SNHLY, CDR2 FYNNEI. This clonotype was counted at least ten times. The antigen is unknown. The template for TCR beta VDJ and CDR3 sequence profiling was genomic DNA. TCRdb passed the reads through MiXCR, listing each CDR3 protein once. The table records about 190,000 distinct CDR3 sequences, 40% to 55% of them present only once. The authors sequenced patients whose flow cytometry had shown CD8+CD57+ cell expansion. Therapy had not been given to patients before blood sampling. The chain couples TRBV2 to TRBJ1-1; no clear D gene. The receptor was derived from a human donor with aplastic anemia. The material sequenced was sorted CD4+, CD8+, or CD8+CD57+ T cells (not recorded which) from PBMCs. In DNA form, the CDR3 reads TGTGCCAGCAGCAGAAAGACCCTTGTTAGCACTGAAGCTTTCTTT. Its protein product is CASSRKTLVSTEAFF.